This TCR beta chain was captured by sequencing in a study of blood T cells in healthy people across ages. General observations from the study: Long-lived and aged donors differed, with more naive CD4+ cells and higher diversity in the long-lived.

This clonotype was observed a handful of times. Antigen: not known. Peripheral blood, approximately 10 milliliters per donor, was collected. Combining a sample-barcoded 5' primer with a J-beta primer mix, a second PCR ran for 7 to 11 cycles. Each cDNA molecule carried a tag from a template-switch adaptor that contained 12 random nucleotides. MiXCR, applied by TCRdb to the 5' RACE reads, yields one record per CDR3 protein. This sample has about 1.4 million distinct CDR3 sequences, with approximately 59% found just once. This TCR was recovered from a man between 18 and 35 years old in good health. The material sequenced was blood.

This chain's CDR3 is CASSGPLNSPLHF. The CDR3 DNA sequence: TGTGCCAGCAGTGGACCCTTAAATTCACCCCTCCACTTT. The rearrangement uses TRBV12-3 or TRBV12-4 and TRBJ1-6; D is unclear. Trimming pared 5 bases from V and 7 bases from J, leaving 9 bases between. This CDR3 has 13 amino acids.